This T cell receptor beta chain derives from a study of blood T cell repertoires in COVID-19. Study information: Spain, Italy and the United States supplied samples that represented acute and convalescent COVID-19. Nucleic acid was either cDNA or gDNA, and it came from T cells, B-cell-depleted T cells, or PBMCs.

Germline loops: CDR1 LNHDA, CDR2 SQIVND (reference sequence). V lost 9 bases, J lost 1 base, and 1 base stayed unmatched. This CDR3 has 13 amino acids. Original processing notes: Cell counts per sample came from amplifying reference gene primers. Some clones are missing from TCRdb's copy, which holds only in-frame ones; the method was immunoSEQ multiplex PCR. V, J and clone size reflect that table, while D and trimming were determined from the DNA. The sample has roughly 14,000 clones; 87% are singletons. The sequence derives from a human donor with active COVID-19. The donor label of this sample is uncertain. This chain uses TRBV19 with TRBJ2-4, with 9 bases fitting TRBD1. Sequenced input: peripheral blood. CDR3 protein: CASGQGAKNIQYF. The CDR3 DNA reads as TGTGCCAGCGGACAGGGGGCCAAAAACATTCAGTACTTC.